This T cell receptor beta chain is drawn from a study of OX40 agonist ivuxolimab in advanced cancers. The germline V gene has CDR1 MNHEY and CDR2 SMNVEV (reference sequence). This CDR3 comprises 15 residues. Sequenced by immunoSEQ multiplex PCR; TCRdb stores in-frame clones only, minus some. The sample lists tens of thousands of clones; 75% to 90% were seen once. The rearrangement links TRBV27 to TRBJ2-5; no clear D. The end of the DNA fits TRBJ2-7 better, so the J call may be wrong. The starting material was CD4+ or CD8+ T cells sorted from blood, obtained in a trial of the OX40 agonist ivuxolimab. This receptor was taken from an adult with an advanced solid tumor such as melanoma, head and neck, liver or kidney cancer. CDR3 bases: TGTGCCAGCAGTCCCCTTGACTGGATTCCCTACGAGCAGTACTTC. Protein sequence: CASSPLDWIPYEQYF.